This is a list of T cell receptor beta chains from one sample in a study of OX40 agonist ivuxolimab in advanced cancers. Clones were read by immunoSEQ multiplex PCR, and TCRdb kept only the in-frame ones, dropping some. The profile shows about 47,000 clones, around four fifths of them singletons. Sequenced here: CD4+ or CD8+ T cells sorted from blood, sampled in a trial of the OX40 agonist ivuxolimab. Every receptor here comes from an adult with an advanced solid tumor such as melanoma, head and neck, liver or kidney cancer. Both conserved end residues are part of each CDR3. The D gene is left open where the match is weak. Only some rows state a clone size, as once, few, many or a class for expanded clones.

D gene: -; V gene: TRBV4-1; clone size: -; J gene: TRBJ1-1; CDR3 protein: CASSSPTLNTEAFF; CDR3 DNA: TGCGCCAGCAGCTCCCCCACATTGAACACTGAAGCTTTCTTT
D gene: -; V gene: TRBV5-1; clone size: -; J gene: TRBJ2-7; CDR3 protein: CASSLAPGRTSYEQYF; CDR3 DNA: TGCGCCAGCAGCTTGGCCCCGGGGAGGACCTCCTACGAGCAGTACTTC
D gene: TRBD2; V gene: TRBV9; clone size: -; J gene: TRBJ2-7; CDR3 protein: CASSVGGSYEQYF; CDR3 DNA: TGTGCCAGCAGCGTAGGCGGGAGCTACGAGCAGTACTTC
D gene: -; V gene: TRBV6-5; clone size: -; J gene: TRBJ2-7; CDR3 protein: CASGPEKGTPYEQYF; CDR3 DNA: TGTGCCAGCGGCCCAGAAAAGGGGACCCCCTACGAGCAGTACTTC
D gene: -; V gene: TRBV6-1; clone size: -; J gene: TRBJ2-7; CDR3 protein: CASSYPGSSNEQYF; CDR3 DNA: TGTGCCAGCAGCTACCCGGGTTCCAGCAACGAGCAGTACTTC
D gene: -; V gene: TRBV27; clone size: -; J gene: TRBJ2-1; CDR3 protein: CASSFPEQFF; CDR3 DNA: TGTGCCAGCAGTTTCCCTGAGCAGTTCTTC
D gene: -; V gene: TRBV28; clone size: once; J gene: TRBJ2-3; CDR3 protein: CASSLKRLSTDTQYF; CDR3 DNA: TGTGCCAGCAGTTTAAAGCGCCTCAGCACAGATACGCAGTATTTT
D gene: TRBD2; V gene: TRBV7-8; clone size: -; J gene: TRBJ2-7; CDR3 protein: CASSLSSSGGAWEQYF; CDR3 DNA: TGTGCCAGCAGCTTAAGTTCTAGCGGAGGGGCCTGGGAGCAGTACTTC
D gene: TRBD1; V gene: TRBV7-9; clone size: few; J gene: TRBJ2-7; CDR3 protein: CASSPSRDRQYEQYF; CDR3 DNA: TGTGCCAGCAGCCCTTCCCGGGACAGGCAATACGAGCAGTACTTC
D gene: -; V gene: TRBV28; clone size: -; J gene: TRBJ1-2; CDR3 protein: CASSLAAGGYTF; CDR3 DNA: TGTGCCAGCAGTTTAGCTGCCGGTGGCTACACCTTC
D gene: -; V gene: TRBV19; clone size: once; J gene: TRBJ1-3; CDR3 protein: CASTMQGYSRNTIYF; CDR3 DNA: TGTGCCAGCACAATGCAGGGCTACTCTAGAAACACCATATATTTT
D gene: -; V gene: TRBV2; clone size: few; J gene: TRBJ2-1; CDR3 protein: CASSLDTNEQFF; CDR3 DNA: TGTGCCAGCAGCCTGGACACGAATGAGCAGTTCTTC
D gene: TRBD1; V gene: TRBV6-1; clone size: -; J gene: TRBJ1-5; CDR3 protein: CASSDQGGQPQHF; CDR3 DNA: TGTGCCAGCAGTGACCAGGGGGGACAGCCCCAGCATTTT
D gene: -; V gene: TRBV9; clone size: -; J gene: TRBJ2-7; CDR3 protein: CASSVGPYGDEQYF; CDR3 DNA: TGTGCCAGCAGCGTAGGCCCGTACGGAGACGAGCAGTACTTC
D gene: -; V gene: TRBV29-1; clone size: -; J gene: TRBJ2-1; CDR3 protein: CSVGAGLFNEQFF; CDR3 DNA: TGCAGCGTTGGGGCAGGGCTTTTCAATGAGCAGTTCTTC